A single T cell receptor (beta chain) is shown here with its context. Antigen: not known. The data derive from a study of pediatric ulcerative colitis. Whole-study findings and limits: Blood samples from a couple of patients yielded substantially fewer templates and were excluded from blood-rectal overlap analysis.

Rectal tissue came from one to two pinch biopsies taken at colonoscopy. Using immunoSEQ multiplex PCR, the repertoire was profiled, and TCRdb retains in-frame clones only, with some absent. The data hold 30,000 or so clones, with about 81% observed a single time. The sequenced material came from gut tissue. The sequence derives from a boy younger than 18 with mild ulcerative colitis.

CDR3 in DNA: TGCAGCGTTGATTTGGGACGTTTCGTAACTAGCACAGATACGCAGTATTTT. Amino acid sequence: CSVDLGRFVTSTDTQYF. The V and J genes are TRBV29-1 and TRBJ2-3; D might be TRBD1 or TRBD2, each matching 5 bases. CDR3 length equals 17 residues. Germline-derived CDR1 and CDR2 are SQVTM and ANQGSEA. The ends were cut back, 3 bases at V and 0 bases at J, with 19 bases in the middle.